Listed below are T cell receptor beta chains from one sample, sequenced in a study of cytomegalovirus exposure and HLA in healthy donors. Sequenced by immunoSEQ multiplex PCR; TCRdb stores in-frame clones only, minus some. This sample has about 100,000 clones, with 70% found just once. The sequencing input was PBMCs. Receptors originate from a middle-aged man in good health and CMV-seropositive. The CDR3 runs from the conserved cysteine through the conserved F or W. A D gene is named only where the DNA matches it firmly. Rows may omit the clone size; those that give it use once, few, many or a size class.

few	TRBV29-1	TRBD2	TRBJ2-1	TGCAGCGCGAGCCTGGGATTAGCGGGAGGTGGTGAGCAGTTCTTC	CSASLGLAGGGEQFF
.	TRBV4-3	TRBD2	TRBJ2-7	TGCGCCAGCAGCCCCCGGAGGCAGCGGGAGGACTCCTACGAGCAGTACTTC	CASSPRRQREDSYEQYF
.	TRBV7-9	.	TRBJ2-2	TGTGCCAGCAGGTCTCTAGCCGGCACCGGGGAGCTGTTTTTT	CASRSLAGTGELFF
few	TRBV7-8	.	TRBJ1-2	TGTGCCAGCAGCTTTTCTGCAGGGTATGGCTACACCTTC	CASSFSAGYGYTF
.	TRBV2	.	TRBJ2-2	TGTGCCAGCAGTGATCCGCGAACCAACACCGGGGAGCTGTTTTTT	CASSDPRTNTGELFF
.	TRBV28	TRBD1	TRBJ1-5	TGTGCCAGCAGTCGACAGGGGGCAGGCAATCAGCCCCAGCATTTT	CASSRQGAGNQPQHF
few	TRBV4-1	TRBD1	TRBJ1-6	TGCGCCAGCAGCCTAGGACAGGCCAATAATTCACCCCTCCACTTT	CASSLGQANNSPLHF
.	TRBV9	TRBD2	TRBJ2-1	TGTGCCAGCAGCTCCCGACTAGCGGAAAGCTACAATGAGCAGTTCTTC	CASSSRLAESYNEQFF
.	TRBV6-1	.	TRBJ2-5	TGTGCCAGCAGTGAAGTAGCAGGGCCCCAGGAGACCCAGTACTTC	CASSEVAGPQETQYF
.	TRBV6-1	.	TRBJ1-1	TGTGCCAGCACCTTCGAGGGGAACACTGAAGCTTTCTTT	CASTFEGNTEAFF
.	TRBV6-1	TRBD1	TRBJ1-4	TGTGCCAGCAGTGGGACAGGAACGAATGAAAAACTGTTTTTT	CASSGTGTNEKLFF
few	TRBV7-3	.	TRBJ1-2	TGTGCCAGCGGGGGCGCGGACTATGGCTACACCTTC	CASGGADYGYTF
.	TRBV6-1	TRBD2	TRBJ2-1	TGTGCCAGCAGGACGAGCGGGGACTCCTACAATGAGCAGTTCTTC	CASRTSGDSYNEQFF
.	TRBV29-1	.	TRBJ2-3	TGCAGCGTTGAATTTCCAAGCGCAGATACGCAGTATTTT	CSVEFPSADTQYF
many	TRBV9	TRBD1	TRBJ2-5	TGTGCCAGCAGCCACACAGGGGGACATGGAGAGACCCAGTACTTC	CASSHTGGHGETQYF
.	TRBV18	.	TRBJ2-1	TGTGCCAGCTCACCACCGGCCGGGGGCAATGAGCAGTTCTTC	CASSPPAGGNEQFF